The present TCR beta chain was sequenced within a study of shared clonotypes between healthy human individuals. For every subset, genomic DNA was evenly distributed across several immunoSEQ plates. Researchers sequenced unsorted PBMC DNA using ten immunoSEQ deep assay plates. Assay: immunoSEQ multiplex PCR; the TCRdb copy retains only in-frame clones and omits some. Here the sample spans over 400,000 clones, about 78% being singletons. Donors were healthy HIV-negative adults without recent acute infections or vaccinations. This CDR3 spans 13 amino acids. Trimming pared 4 bases from V and 10 bases from J, leaving 16 bases between. CDR1 SGHDN and CDR2 FVKESK come from the germline V gene.

Material: PBMCs. The receptor's source is a woman in her thirties or forties in good health. Some clones in this sample may be carry-over from other donors' samples. The chain links TRBV14 to TRBJ1-1; D remains unclear. The DNA for the CDR3 is TGTGCCAGCAGCCGCACGCGGGAGTCTTCAGCTTTCTTT. Translation gives CASSRTRESSAFF.